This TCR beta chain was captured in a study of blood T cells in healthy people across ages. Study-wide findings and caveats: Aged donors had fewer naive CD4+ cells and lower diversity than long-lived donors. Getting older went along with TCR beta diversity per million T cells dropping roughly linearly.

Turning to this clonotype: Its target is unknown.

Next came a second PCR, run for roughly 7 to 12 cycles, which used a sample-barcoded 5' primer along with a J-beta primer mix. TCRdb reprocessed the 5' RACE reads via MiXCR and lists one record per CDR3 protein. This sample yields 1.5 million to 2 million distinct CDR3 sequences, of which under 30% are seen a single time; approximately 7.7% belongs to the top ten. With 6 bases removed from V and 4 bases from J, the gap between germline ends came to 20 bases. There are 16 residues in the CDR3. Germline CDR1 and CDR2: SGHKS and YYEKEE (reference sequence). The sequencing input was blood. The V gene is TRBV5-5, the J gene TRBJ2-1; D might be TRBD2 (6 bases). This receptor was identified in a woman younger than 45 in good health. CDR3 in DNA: TGTGCCAGCACCCAGTCCCCTAGCGATGAATACAATGAGCAGTTCTTC. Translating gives CASTQSPSDEYNEQFF.